This TCR beta chain stems from a study of T cell changes during pregnancy in multiple sclerosis. The CDR3 covers 17 residues. The V and J ends lost 6 bases and 6 bases respectively, with 24 bases between them. Germline V gene data show CDR1 as SNHLY and CDR2 as FYNNEI. Profiling relied on immunoSEQ multiplex PCR, and the TCRdb table lists in-frame clones only, not all of them. The sample carries about 30,000 clones, about 92% recorded once. Sequences were derived from CD4+ T cells from peripheral blood mononuclear cells, sampled after pregnancy. V and J are TRBV2 and TRBJ1-5; possible D gene TRBD1, 6 bases. The sequence derives from a female donor with multiple sclerosis, enrolled in a pregnancy study. The CDR3 DNA sequence: TGTGCCAGCAGGCAAGGCAGGGGTATTGCGGAGGTTCAGCCCCAGCATTTT. It yields the protein CASRQGRGIAEVQPQHF.